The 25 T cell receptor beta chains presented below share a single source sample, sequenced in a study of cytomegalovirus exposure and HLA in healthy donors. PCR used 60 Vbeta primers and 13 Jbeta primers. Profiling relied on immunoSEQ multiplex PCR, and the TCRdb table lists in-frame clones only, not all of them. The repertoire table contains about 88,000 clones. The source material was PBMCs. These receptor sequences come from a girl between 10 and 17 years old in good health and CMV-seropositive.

CDR3 loop: CASSLGTPYGYTF. Written as DNA, the CDR3 is TGTGCCAGCAGTTTAGGGACACCCTATGGCTACACCTTC. The J gene is TRBJ1-2, the V gene TRBV28; tentatively, D is TRBD1 (6 bases). Trimming removed 2 bases from V and 4 bases from J, with 8 bases in between. The germline V gene encodes CDR1 MDHEN and CDR2 SYDVKM. The CDR3 has 13 amino acids.

The CDR3 reads CASLDREGNIQYF. The CDR3 DNA reads as TGTGCCAGCTTGGACAGGGAGGGAAACATTCAGTACTTC. This chain links TRBV6-5 with TRBJ2-4, with a possible D match to TRBD1 (8 bases). CDR3 length equals 13 residues. CDR1 and CDR2 from the germline V gene are MNHEY and SVGAGI. Trimming stripped 8 bases from V and 6 bases from J, with 14 bases between.

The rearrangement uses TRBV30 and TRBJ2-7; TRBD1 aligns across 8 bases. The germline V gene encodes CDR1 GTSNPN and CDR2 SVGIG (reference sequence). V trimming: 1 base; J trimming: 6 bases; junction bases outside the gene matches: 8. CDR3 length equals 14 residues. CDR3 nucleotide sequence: TGTGCCTGGAGTGAGGGCAGGGGGCCGGCCGAGCAGTACGTC. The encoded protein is CAWSEGRGPAEQYV.

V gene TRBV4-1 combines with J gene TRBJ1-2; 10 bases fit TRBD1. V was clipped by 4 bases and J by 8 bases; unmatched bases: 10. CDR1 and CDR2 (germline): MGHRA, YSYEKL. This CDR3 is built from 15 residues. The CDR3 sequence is CASSLGTGQGRGYTF. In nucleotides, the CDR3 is TGCGCCAGCAGCCTCGGAACGGGACAGGGGAGGGGCTACACCTTC.

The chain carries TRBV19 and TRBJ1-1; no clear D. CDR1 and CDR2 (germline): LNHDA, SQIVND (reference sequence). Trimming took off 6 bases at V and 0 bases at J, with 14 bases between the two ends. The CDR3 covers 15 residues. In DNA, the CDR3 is TGTGCCAGTAGATTAGCCTATGACCTGAACACTGAAGCTTTCTTT. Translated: CASRLAYDLNTEAFF.

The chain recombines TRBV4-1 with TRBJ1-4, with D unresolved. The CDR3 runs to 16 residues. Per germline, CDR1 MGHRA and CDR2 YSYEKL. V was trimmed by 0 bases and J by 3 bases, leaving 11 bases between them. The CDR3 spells CASSQDLSGANEKLFF. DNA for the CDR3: TGCGCCAGCAGCCAAGATCTTTCGGGAGCTAATGAAAAACTGTTTTTT.

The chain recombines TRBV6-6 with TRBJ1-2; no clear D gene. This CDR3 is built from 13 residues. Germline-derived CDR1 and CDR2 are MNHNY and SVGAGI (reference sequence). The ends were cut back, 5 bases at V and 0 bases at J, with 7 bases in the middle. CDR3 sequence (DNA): TGTGCCAGCAGTACAGATTCTAACTATGGCTACACCTTC. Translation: CASSTDSNYGYTF.

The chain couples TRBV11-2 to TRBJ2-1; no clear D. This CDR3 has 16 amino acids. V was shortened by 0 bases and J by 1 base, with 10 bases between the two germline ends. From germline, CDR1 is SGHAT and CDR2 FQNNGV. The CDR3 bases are TGTGCCAGCAGCTTAGAATTCGGGTTTTCCTACAATGAGCAGTTCTTC. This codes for CASSLEFGFSYNEQFF.

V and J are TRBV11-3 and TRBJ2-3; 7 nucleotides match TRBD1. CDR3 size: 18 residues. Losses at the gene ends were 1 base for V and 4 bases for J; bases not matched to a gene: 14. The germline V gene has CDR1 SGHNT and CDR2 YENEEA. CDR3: CASSLGQGRIPQPDTQYF. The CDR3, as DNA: TGTGCCAGCAGCTTAGGACAGGGAAGGATCCCCCAGCCAGATACGCAGTATTTT. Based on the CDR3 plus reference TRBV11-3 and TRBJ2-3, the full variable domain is EAGVVQSPRYKIIEKKQPVAFWCNPISGHNTLYWYLQNLGQGPELLIRYENEEAVDDSQLPKDRFSAERLKGVDSTLKIQPAELGDSAVYLCASSLGQGRIPQPDTQYFGPGTRLTVL.

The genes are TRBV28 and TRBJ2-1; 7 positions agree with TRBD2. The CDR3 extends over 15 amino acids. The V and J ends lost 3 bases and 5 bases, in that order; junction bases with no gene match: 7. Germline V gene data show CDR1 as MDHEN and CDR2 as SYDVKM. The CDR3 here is CASSFAIAGNNEQFF. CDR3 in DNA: TGTGCCAGCAGTTTTGCTATAGCGGGCAACAATGAGCAGTTCTTC.

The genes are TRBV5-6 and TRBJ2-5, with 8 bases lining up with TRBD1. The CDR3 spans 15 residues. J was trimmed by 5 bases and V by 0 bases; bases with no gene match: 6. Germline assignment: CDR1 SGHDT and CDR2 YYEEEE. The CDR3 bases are TGTGCCAGCAGCTTGGGGACAGGGAATTTCGAGACCCAGTACTTC. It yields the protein CASSLGTGNFETQYF.

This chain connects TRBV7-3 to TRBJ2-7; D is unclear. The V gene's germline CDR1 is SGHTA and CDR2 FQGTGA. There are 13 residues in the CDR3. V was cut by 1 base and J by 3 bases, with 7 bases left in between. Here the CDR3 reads CASSLSIGYEQYF. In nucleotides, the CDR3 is TGTGCCAGCAGCTTAAGTATCGGCTACGAGCAGTACTTC. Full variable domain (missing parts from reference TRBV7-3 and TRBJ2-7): GAGVSQTPSNKVTEKGKYVELRCDPISGHTALYWYRQSLGQGPEFLIYFQGTGAADDSGLPNDRFFAVRPEGSVSTLKIQRTERGDSAVYLCASSLSIGYEQYFGPGTRLTVT.

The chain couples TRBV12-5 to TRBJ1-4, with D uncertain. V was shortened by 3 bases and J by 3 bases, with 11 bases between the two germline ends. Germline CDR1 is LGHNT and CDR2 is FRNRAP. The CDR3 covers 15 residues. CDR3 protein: CASGLQPSANEKLFF. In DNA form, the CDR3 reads TGTGCTAGTGGTTTACAGCCATCCGCTAATGAAAAACTGTTTTTT.

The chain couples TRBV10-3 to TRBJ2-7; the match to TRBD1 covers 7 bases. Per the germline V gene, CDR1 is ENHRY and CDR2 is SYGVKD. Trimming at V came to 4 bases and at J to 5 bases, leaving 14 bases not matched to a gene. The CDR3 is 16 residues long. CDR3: CAISAHLDRVPDEQYF. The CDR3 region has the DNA TGTGCCATCAGTGCGCACCTCGACAGGGTCCCGGACGAGCAGTACTTC.

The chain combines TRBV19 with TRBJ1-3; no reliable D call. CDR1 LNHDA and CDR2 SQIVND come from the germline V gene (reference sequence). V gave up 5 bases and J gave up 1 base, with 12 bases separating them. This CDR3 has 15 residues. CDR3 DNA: TGTGCCAGTAGTCGAGGTTTTGGGTCTGGAAACACCATATATTTT. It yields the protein CASSRGFGSGNTIYF.

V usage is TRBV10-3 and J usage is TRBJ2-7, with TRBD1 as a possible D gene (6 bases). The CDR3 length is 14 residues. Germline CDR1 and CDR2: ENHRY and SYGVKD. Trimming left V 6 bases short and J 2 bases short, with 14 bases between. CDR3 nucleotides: TGTGCCATCAGGGATCTACAGGGTGCCTACGAGCAGTACTTC. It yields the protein CAIRDLQGAYEQYF.

This CDR3 is CASSQEALAGGWAETQYF. The CDR3 DNA follows: TGCGCCAGCAGCCAAGAAGCCCTAGCGGGGGGATGGGCAGAGACCCAGTACTTC. The J gene is TRBJ2-5, the V gene TRBV4-3; 11 bases are shared with TRBD2. Losses at the gene ends were 0 bases for V and 4 bases for J; bases not matched to a gene: 10. The germline CDR1 and CDR2 sequences are LGHNA and YSLEER. The CDR3 spans 18 residues.

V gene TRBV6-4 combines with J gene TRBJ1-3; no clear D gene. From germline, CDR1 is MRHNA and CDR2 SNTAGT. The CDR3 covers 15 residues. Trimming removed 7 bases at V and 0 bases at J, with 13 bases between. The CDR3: CASTRLSSSGNTIYF. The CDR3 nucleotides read TGTGCCAGCACTAGATTAAGTAGCTCTGGAAACACCATATATTTT.

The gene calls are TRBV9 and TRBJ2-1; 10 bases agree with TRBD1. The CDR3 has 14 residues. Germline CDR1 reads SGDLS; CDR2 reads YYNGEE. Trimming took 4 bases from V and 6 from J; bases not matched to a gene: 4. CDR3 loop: CASSSWTGGNEQFF. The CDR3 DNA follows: TGTGCCAGCAGCTCTTGGACAGGGGGCAATGAGCAGTTCTTC.

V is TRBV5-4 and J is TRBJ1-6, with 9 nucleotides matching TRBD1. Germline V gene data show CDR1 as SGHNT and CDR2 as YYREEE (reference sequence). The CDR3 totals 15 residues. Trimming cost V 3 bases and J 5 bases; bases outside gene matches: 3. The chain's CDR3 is CASSWGQGNNSPLHF. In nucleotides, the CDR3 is TGTGCCAGCAGCTGGGGACAGGGAAATAATTCACCCCTCCACTTT.

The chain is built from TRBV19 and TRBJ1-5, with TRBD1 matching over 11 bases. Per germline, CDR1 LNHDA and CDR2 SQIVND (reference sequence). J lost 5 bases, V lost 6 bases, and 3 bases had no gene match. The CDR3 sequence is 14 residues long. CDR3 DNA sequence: TGTGCCAGTAGACCGGACAGGGGGCATCAGCCCCAGCATTTT. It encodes CASRPDRGHQPQHF.

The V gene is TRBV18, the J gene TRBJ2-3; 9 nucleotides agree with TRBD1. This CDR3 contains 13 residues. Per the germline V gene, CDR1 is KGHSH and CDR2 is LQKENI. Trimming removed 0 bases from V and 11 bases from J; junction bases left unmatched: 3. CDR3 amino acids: CASSPPGTGKQYF. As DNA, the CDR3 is TGTGCCAGCTCACCACCCGGGACAGGGAAGCAGTATTTT.

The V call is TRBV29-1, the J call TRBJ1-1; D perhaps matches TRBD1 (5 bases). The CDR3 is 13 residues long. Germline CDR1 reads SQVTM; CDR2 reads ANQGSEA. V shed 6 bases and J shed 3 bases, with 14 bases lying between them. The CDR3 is CSVAGRWDTEAFF. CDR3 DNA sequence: TGCAGCGTAGCAGGGCGGTGGGACACTGAAGCTTTCTTT. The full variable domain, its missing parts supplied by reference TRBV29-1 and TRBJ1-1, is SAVISQKPSRDICQRGTSLTIQCQVDSQVTMMFWYRQQPGQSLTLIATANQGSEATYESGFVIDKFPISRPNLTFSTLTVSNMSPEDSSIYLCSVAGRWDTEAFFGQGTRLTVV.

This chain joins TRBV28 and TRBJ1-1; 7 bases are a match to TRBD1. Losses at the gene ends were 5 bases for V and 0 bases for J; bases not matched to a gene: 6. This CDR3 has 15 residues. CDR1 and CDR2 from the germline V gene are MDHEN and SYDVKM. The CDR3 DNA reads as TGTGCCAGCAGTAGGACCGGGACAGTGAACACTGAAGCTTTCTTT. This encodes CASSRTGTVNTEAFF.

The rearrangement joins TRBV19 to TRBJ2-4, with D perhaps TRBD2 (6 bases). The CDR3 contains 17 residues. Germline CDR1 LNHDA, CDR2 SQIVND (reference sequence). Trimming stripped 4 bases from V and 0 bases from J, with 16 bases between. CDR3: CASSTIYQGLAKNIQYF. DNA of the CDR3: TGTGCCAGTAGTACCATCTATCAGGGACTAGCCAAAAACATTCAGTACTTC.